What follows are 10 T cell receptor beta chains derived from one specimen sequenced in a study of CD8+CD57+ T cells in acquired aplastic anemia (dated by TCRdb to the late 2010s). The instrument given in TCRdb is Illumina HiSeq 2000. Profiling of TCR beta VDJ combinations and CDR3 sequences used genomic DNA as the template. In-frame beta chains were kept once TCRdb had trimmed the public reads at Q25 with fastp and called clones with MiXCR. One record per CDR3 amino acid sequence lists the most common genes and DNA. This sample gives 180,000 or so distinct CDR3 sequences in total; nearly 65% of them show up just once. The ten most abundant clones make up approximately 42% of the sample. Flow cytometry had shown CD8+CD57+ cell expansion in the patients selected for sequencing. Source material: sorted CD4+, CD8+, or CD8+CD57+ T cells (not recorded which) from PBMCs. The receptors shown here come from a human donor with aplastic anemia.

This clonotype has just a few counts. CDR3 sequence (DNA): TGTGCCAGCAGCCATAAAAGACAGGGCACAGATACGCAGTATTTT. Translation gives CASSHKRQGTDTQYF. This chain joins TRBV5-4 and TRBJ2-3, with D possibly being TRBD1 (6 bases). The ends were cut back, 4 bases at V and 1 base at J, with 13 bases in the middle. The germline gives CDR1 SGHNT, CDR2 YYREEE (reference sequence). This CDR3 comprises 15 residues.

J is TRBJ1-2 and V is TRBV12-3 or TRBV12-4; unclear D gene. The CDR3 spans 12 residues. V was cut by 4 bases and J by 4 bases, with 7 bases left in between. The CDR3 reads CASSSEGYGYTF. As DNA, the CDR3 is TGTGCCAGCAGTTCCGAGGGCTATGGCTACACCTTC.

The chain recombines TRBV7-2 with TRBJ1-2; 8 nucleotides match TRBD1. Germline assignment: CDR1 SGHTA and CDR2 FQGNSA. CDR3 length: 14 residues. The trim removed 4 bases at V and 8 bases at J, leaving 9 bases unmatched. This CDR3 is CASSSWTGIGGYTF. CDR3 nucleotides: TGTGCCAGCAGCTCTTGGACAGGGATAGGAGGCTACACCTTC.

This clonotype was counted only a few times. The V and J genes are TRBV9 and TRBJ1-2; no reliable D call. The V end lost 3 bases, the J end lost 5 bases, and 5 bases lay between the germline ends. Germline CDR1 reads SGDLS; CDR2 reads YYNGEE. This CDR3 contains 11 residues. For the CDR3, the DNA is TGTGCCAGCAGCGGACGGTATGGCTACACCTTC. This encodes CASSGRYGYTF.

This clonotype was found a few times. The J gene is TRBJ1-1, the V gene TRBV24-1; D not certain. CDR3 length: 16 amino acids. Trimming left V 3 bases short and J 1 base short, with 14 bases between. Germline CDR1 is KGHDR and CDR2 is SFDVKD. This CDR3 is CATSDPNRRGNTEAFF. The CDR3 DNA follows: TGTGCCACCAGTGATCCCAATAGGCGGGGGAACACTGAAGCTTTCTTT.

CDR3 sequence: CSAKRPGQTYNEQFF. CDR3 sequence (DNA): TGCAGTGCTAAGAGGCCGGGACAGACCTACAATGAGCAGTTCTTC. The chain couples TRBV20-1 to TRBJ2-1; 7 bases map to TRBD1. The CDR3 is 15 amino acids. V shed 4 bases and J 2 bases; nucleotides not matched to a gene: 8. Germline V lookup: CDR1 DFQATT, CDR2 SNEGSKA (reference sequence).

There are many counts of this clonotype. The chain recombines TRBV19 with TRBJ2-7; maybe TRBD2 (6 bases). The CDR3 has 13 amino acids. Germline lookup yields CDR1 LNHDA and CDR2 SQIVND (reference sequence). V was pared by 1 base and J by 5 bases, with 9 bases between. CDR3 DNA sequence: TGTGCCAGTAGTATAGGGCCGGGGGACGAGCAGTACTTC. Translating gives CASSIGPGDEQYF. Drawing the rest from reference TRBV19 and TRBJ2-7, the complete variable domain is DGGITQSPKYLFRKEGQNVTLSCEQNLNHDAMYWYRQDPGQGLRLIYYSQIVNDFQKGDIAEGYSVSREKKESFPLTVTSAQKNPTAFYLCASSIGPGDEQYFGPGTRLTVT.

This clonotype was seen more than once but under ten times. This rearrangement joins TRBV2 to TRBJ2-1, with D perhaps matching TRBD2 (6 bases). Trimming stripped 6 bases from V and 0 bases from J, with 6 bases between. The CDR3 totals 13 residues. Germline V gene lookup returns CDR1 SNHLY and CDR2 FYNNEI. In nucleotides, the CDR3 is TGTGCCAGCAGGACTAGCTCCTACAATGAGCAGTTCTTC. It encodes CASRTSSYNEQFF.

The chain carries TRBV5-4 and TRBJ2-6, with D hard to call. Trimming pared 1 base from V and 0 bases from J, leaving 11 bases between. The CDR3 runs 17 residues. Per germline, CDR1 SGHNT and CDR2 YYREEE (reference sequence). Written as DNA, the CDR3 is TGTGCCAGCAGCTTGCAACGGTCCGACTCTGGGGCCAACGTCCTGACTTTC. Protein: CASSLQRSDSGANVLTF.

The table lists this clonotype with a few counts. The chain is built from TRBV28 and TRBJ1-2; 8 bases are a match to TRBD1. J gave up 7 bases and V 3 bases, and 10 bases lay outside the gene matches. The CDR3 consists of 15 residues. Germline V gives CDR1 MDHEN, CDR2 SYDVKM. In nucleotides, the CDR3 is TGTGCCAGCAGTTTGGAGGAGGACAGGGTCTTTGGCTACACCTTC. Translating it yields CASSLEEDRVFGYTF.